Listed here are 30 T cell receptor beta chains from one sample, sequenced in a study of Graves' ophthalmopathy and Graves' hyperthyroidism. RNA transcripts served as template for amplifying TCR beta CDR3 sequences. First-round RT-PCR relied on HTBI primers, and a second-round multiplex PCR came next. One entry per CDR3 protein results from TCRdb running MiXCR on the multiplex PCR reads. The table includes some 520,000 distinct CDR3 sequences, approximately 15% detected once. The source material was blood. The receptors stem from a woman aged 25-40 years with Graves' ophthalmopathy.

The rearrangement uses TRBV7-2 and TRBJ2-2; TRBD1 might be the D (6 bases). Per germline, CDR1 SGHTA and CDR2 FQGNSA. CDR3 length equals 15 residues. Trimming took 0 bases from V and 4 from J, leaving 9 bases between them. The CDR3 protein is CASSLADRVTGELFF. In DNA, the CDR3 is TGTGCCAGCAGCTTAGCGGACAGAGTCACCGGGGAGCTGTTTTTT.

The sample holds many counts of this clonotype. The CDR3 DNA is TGCAGTGCTAGAGGACGGGACTACCTGAACACCGGGGAGCTGTTTTTT. Amino acid sequence: CSARGRDYLNTGELFF. V gene TRBV20-1 combines with J gene TRBJ2-2, with 7 bases identical to TRBD2. CDR1 is DFQATT and CDR2 is SNEGSKA in the germline V gene (reference sequence). With V trimmed by 1 base and J by 1 base, 6 bases remained unmatched. The CDR3 sequence is 16 residues long.

The chain links TRBV5-4 to TRBJ1-2, with 9 bases fitting TRBD1. V lost 3 bases and J lost 4; bases outside the gene matches: 7. The length of the CDR3 is 15 residues. Germline lookup yields CDR1 SGHNT and CDR2 YYREEE (reference sequence). CDR3 loop: CASSSHGTGSYGYTF. Written as DNA, the CDR3 is TGTGCCAGCAGCTCCCACGGGACAGGGAGCTATGGCTACACCTTC.

In its sample, this clonotype was seen many times. This chain links TRBV7-2 with TRBJ2-2, with D hard to call. The V and J ends lost 6 bases and 8 bases respectively, with 13 bases between them. The CDR3 totals 13 residues. In germline, CDR1 is SGHTA, CDR2 FQGNSA. The CDR3 here is CASSPARRGELFF. The CDR3 DNA reads TGTGCCAGCAGTCCGGCTCGGCGGGGGGAGCTGTTTTTT.

With regard to this clonotype: Since the CDR3 does not end with the conserved phenylalanine or tryptophan, this likely comes from a read error. The DNA is omitted, as the CDR3 cannot be located on it reliably, and the CDR3 follows TCRdb's listing. CDR3 protein: CASSQGTEAYGYIL. V usage is TRBV3-1 and J usage is TRBJ1-2. Germline-derived CDR1 and CDR2 are LGHDT and YNNKEL (reference sequence). Including both end residues, the CDR3 is 14 amino acids long.

This clonotype was counted many times. This chain joins TRBV20-1 and TRBJ1-2; D remains ambiguous. The V end was cut by 6 bases, the J end by 8 bases, with 13 bases between. CDR1 and CDR2 (germline): DFQATT, SNEGSKA (reference sequence). CDR3 length equals 11 residues. The CDR3 nucleotides read TGCAGTGCCGAGGTCGGGTTGGGCTACACCTTC. Its translation is CSAEVGLGYTF.

This clonotype was counted at least ten times. The chain combines TRBV10-3 with TRBJ1-2; no clear D gene. The CDR3 spans 16 residues. The V gene lost 0 bases and the J gene lost 0 bases, with 11 bases spanning the gap. Germline-derived CDR1 and CDR2 are ENHRY and SYGVKD. Written as DNA, the CDR3 is TGTGCCATCAGTGAGTCTCATCAGAAATCTAACTATGGCTACACCTTC. The encoded protein is CAISESHQKSNYGYTF.

This clonotype was counted at least ten times. V gene TRBV28 combines with J gene TRBJ2-4; D may correspond to TRBD1 or TRBD2 (6 bases each). This CDR3 region has 14 residues. Germline V gives CDR1 MDHEN, CDR2 SYDVKM. V was shortened by 4 bases and J by 7 bases, with 14 bases between the two germline ends. The CDR3 sequence is CASSSTGTWNIQYF. In nucleotides, the CDR3 is TGTGCCAGCAGTTCTACAGGGACTTGGAACATTCAGTACTTC.

This clonotype was seen at least ten times. The chain combines TRBV12-3 or TRBV12-4 with TRBJ2-7, with a weak D call TRBD2 (5 bases). The CDR3 loop spans 13 amino acids. The V and J ends lost 8 bases and 5 bases respectively, with 16 bases between them. DNA for the CDR3: TGTGCCAGCGGTAGGGCTAGCAAGGACGAGCAGTACTTC. It yields the protein CASGRASKDEQYF.

This clonotype has a count of ten or more. The chain is built from TRBV11-2 and TRBJ1-2; the D gene is possibly TRBD1 (5 bases). Germline V gives CDR1 SGHAT, CDR2 FQNNGV. The CDR3 loop spans 15 amino acids. V shed 4 bases and J shed 2 bases, with 14 bases lying between them. CDR3 coding DNA: TGTGCCAGCAGCTCCGCGGGGGGGAGGAACTATGGCTACACCTTC. This encodes CASSSAGGRNYGYTF. Full variable domain (remainder filled in from reference TRBV11-2 and TRBJ1-2): EAGVAQSPRYKIIEKRQSVAFWCNPISGHATLYWYQQILGQGPKLLIQFQNNGVVDDSQLPKDRFSAERLKGVDSTLKIQPAKLEDSAVYLCASSSAGGRNYGYTFGSGTRLTVV.

This clonotype was seen ten or more times. This may come from a read error, since a much larger clone is one base off. The J gene is TRBJ2-7, the V gene TRBV27; TRBD1 matches at 10 bases. With V trimmed by 10 bases and J by 3 bases, 6 bases remained unmatched. The CDR3 covers 13 residues. CDR1 and CDR2 from the germline V gene are MNHEY and SMNVEV (reference sequence). CDR3 protein: CAIARDRGYEQYF. In DNA, the CDR3 is TGTGCCATCGCCCGGGACAGGGGCTACGAGCAGTACTTC.

This clonotype came up many times. V is TRBV28 and J is TRBJ1-1, with 7 bases aligning to TRBD1. This CDR3 is 14 amino acids long. V lost 6 bases, J lost 6 bases, and 10 bases stayed unmatched. CDR1 is MDHEN and CDR2 is SYDVKM in the germline V gene. For the CDR3, the DNA is TGTGCCAGCAGGGCCTTACAGGGGCGATCTGAAGCTTTCTTT. Translating gives CASRALQGRSEAFF.

This clonotype was counted only a few times. V is TRBV10-3 and J is TRBJ2-2; D not certain. V shed 3 bases and J shed 4 bases, with 6 bases lying between them. There are 13 residues in the CDR3. Germline V gene lookup returns CDR1 ENHRY and CDR2 SYGVKD. Here the CDR3 reads CAISDLLTGELFF. The CDR3 coding sequence is TGTGCCATCAGTGATCTACTCACCGGGGAGCTGTTTTTT.

The V call is TRBV7-2, the J call TRBJ2-5; D is undetermined. V was cut by 1 base and J by 7 bases, with 13 bases left in between. The CDR3 has 14 residues. From germline, CDR1 is SGHTA and CDR2 FQGNSA. The CDR3: CASSLVGSIGTQYF. The CDR3, as DNA: TGTGCCAGCAGCTTAGTGGGGTCAATCGGGACCCAGTACTTC.

This clonotype was recorded at least ten times. The chain carries TRBV27 and TRBJ2-2; TRBD2 agrees at 9 bases. This CDR3 has 16 amino acids. With 4 bases clipped from V and 2 bases from J, the junction kept 5 bases outside the gene matches. Germline lookup yields CDR1 MNHEY and CDR2 SMNVEV (reference sequence). The CDR3: CASSSHSGRNTGELFF. CDR3 in DNA: TGTGCCAGCAGTTCCCATAGCGGGAGAAACACCGGGGAGCTGTTTTTT.

This clonotype was counted only a few times. The chain carries TRBV11-2 and TRBJ1-1; D may be TRBD1 (6 bases). Germline V CDR1 and CDR2: SGHAT, FQNNGV. V dropped 8 bases and J dropped 7 bases, with 8 bases sitting between them. The CDR3 has 10 residues. The CDR3 DNA reads TGTGCCAGCGGGACATATGAAGCTTTCTTT. It translates to CASGTYEAFF.

This clonotype has a count of ten or more. V and J are TRBV12-3 or TRBV12-4 and TRBJ2-4, with D unclear. V was cut by 6 bases and J by 4 bases, with 13 bases left in between. CDR3 length equals 14 residues. DNA for the CDR3: TGTGCCAGCAGCTACTCGCGAGGAAAAAACATTCAGTACTTC. Residues: CASSYSRGKNIQYF.

Points on this clonotype: This may be a read error: a much more frequent sequence differs by one nucleotide. The rearrangement joins TRBV19 to TRBJ2-7, with 7 bases that match TRBD2. Per germline, CDR1 LNHDA and CDR2 SQIVND (reference sequence). This CDR3 spans 15 amino acids. Trimming took 3 bases from V and 0 from J; bases not matched to a gene: 5. CDR3 sequence (DNA): TGTGCCAGTAGTATCGGGCTAGCGGCCTCCTACGAGCAGTACGTC. Translating it yields CASSIGLAASYEQYV.

This clonotype was recorded at least ten times. The chain carries TRBV5-1 and TRBJ2-5; the match to TRBD1 covers 7 bases. Trimming took 0 bases from V and 1 from J; bases not matched to a gene: 3. Per germline, CDR1 SGHRS and CDR2 YFSETQ. The CDR3 length is 15 residues. The CDR3 reads CASSLEGGSQETQYF. In nucleotides, the CDR3 is TGCGCCAGCAGCTTGGAAGGGGGCAGCCAAGAGACCCAGTACTTC. The full variable domain, with the rest looked up from reference TRBV5-1 and TRBJ2-5, is KAGVTQTPRYLIKTRGQQVTLSCSPISGHRSVSWYQQTPGQGLQFLFEYFSETQRNKGNFPGRFSGRQFSNSRSEMNVSTLELGDSALYLCASSLEGGSQETQYFGPGTRLLVL.

This clonotype appeared a few times. The J gene is TRBJ2-5, the V gene TRBV5-1, with 7 bases aligning to TRBD2. From germline, CDR1 is SGHRS and CDR2 YFSETQ. V dropped 0 bases and J dropped 6; count of bases not matched to a gene: 5. The CDR3 totals 14 residues. CDR3 sequence reads: CASSLDTSAQTQYF. As DNA, the CDR3 is TGCGCCAGCAGCTTGGATACTAGCGCACAGACCCAGTACTTC.

The count of this clonotype is one. Possible read error: a much larger clone is one base away. No conserved phenylalanine or tryptophan is present at the end of the CDR3, so a read error is the likely explanation. The V call is TRBV7-8, the J call TRBJ1-5, with a weak D call TRBD1 (5 bases). Germline values: CDR1 SGHVS, CDR2 FQNEAQ. The CDR3 consists of 13 residues. V was trimmed by 2 bases and J by 8 bases, leaving 10 bases between them. The CDR3 DNA reads as TGTGCCAGCAGCTTATGGGGGATTGAGCCCCAGCATTAT. Translated, it gives CASSLWGIEPQHY.

This clonotype was detected many times. The chain is built from TRBV18 and TRBJ2-7, with D perhaps assigned TRBD1 or TRBD2 (5 bases each). V dropped 8 bases and J dropped 7 bases, with 18 bases sitting between them. The CDR3 covers 13 residues. Looked up from germline, CDR1 is KGHSH and CDR2 is LQKENI. DNA for the CDR3: TGTGCCAGCAGCTTAGGCCAGGGCGGGGAGCAGTACTTC. This translates into CASSLGQGGEQYF.

This clonotype was recorded many times. This chain joins TRBV11-2 and TRBJ2-7, with D unclear. The CDR3 runs 12 residues. Trimming left V 6 bases short and J 2 bases short, with 8 bases between. Germline V gives CDR1 SGHAT, CDR2 FQNNGV. The CDR3 DNA sequence: TGTGCCAGCAGTGGTTTGACCTACGAGCAGTACTTC. It is translated as CASSGLTYEQYF.

A few counts support this clonotype. The chain recombines TRBV19 with TRBJ2-7, with D tentatively TRBD2 (5 bases). The CDR3 spans 13 residues. The germline V gene encodes CDR1 LNHDA and CDR2 SQIVND (reference sequence). V lost 9 bases to trimming and J lost 1 base, with 13 bases between them. The CDR3 DNA sequence: TGTGCCAGCGGAGGTGGAGAGTCCTACGAGCAGTACTTC. It codes for CASGGGESYEQYF.

The chain joins TRBV27 to TRBJ2-5; D unresolved. V was trimmed by 5 bases and J by 1 base, leaving 14 bases between them. CDR3 length equals 15 residues. In germline, CDR1 is MNHEY, CDR2 SMNVEV (reference sequence). DNA for the CDR3: TGTGCCAGCAGTCCCCTGAGACGTGGCCAAGAGACCCAGTACTTC. As protein: CASSPLRRGQETQYF.

This clonotype was observed many times. The rearrangement links TRBV12-3 or TRBV12-4 to TRBJ1-5; D call uncertain. With 2 bases removed from V and 6 bases from J, the gap between germline ends came to 11 bases. The CDR3 contains 14 residues. Here the CDR3 reads CASSLKGSSQPQHF. As DNA, the CDR3 is TGTGCCAGCAGTTTAAAAGGGTCCAGTCAGCCCCAGCATTTT.

This clonotype was observed many times. This chain connects TRBV5-1 to TRBJ2-7; a weak D match, TRBD1 (6 bases). Germline CDR1 reads SGHRS; CDR2 reads YFSETQ. V dropped 2 bases and J dropped 3 bases, with 18 bases sitting between them. This CDR3 is 16 amino acids long. CDR3 bases: TGCGCCAGCAGCTTAGATACAGGGCTTGGCTTCTACGAGCAGTACTTC. The encoded protein is CASSLDTGLGFYEQYF. Full variable domain (missing parts from reference TRBV5-1 and TRBJ2-7): KAGVTQTPRYLIKTRGQQVTLSCSPISGHRSVSWYQQTPGQGLQFLFEYFSETQRNKGNFPGRFSGRQFSNSRSEMNVSTLELGDSALYLCASSLDTGLGFYEQYFGPGTRLTVT.

This clonotype was seen ten or more times. The chain is built from TRBV12-3 or TRBV12-4 and TRBJ2-2; D ambiguous. This CDR3 contains 13 residues. The V gene lost 6 bases and the J gene lost 8 bases, with 13 bases spanning the gap. CDR3 protein: CASSINSGGELFF. Written as DNA, the CDR3 is TGTGCCAGCAGCATTAACTCAGGAGGGGAGCTGTTTTTT.

J is TRBJ2-7 and V is TRBV28; 9 bases agree with TRBD1. CDR1 and CDR2 (germline): MDHEN, SYDVKM. CDR3 length: 14 amino acids. The V gene end was trimmed by 4 bases and the J gene end by 5 bases; junction bases not matched to a gene: 6. The CDR3 region is CASSSDRGGDEQYF. As DNA, the CDR3 is TGTGCCAGCAGTTCGGACAGGGGTGGGGACGAGCAGTACTTC.

The chain is built from TRBV2 and TRBJ2-7, with D tentatively TRBD1 (6 bases). The CDR3 is made up of 15 amino acids. Trimming left V 4 bases short and J 2 bases short, with 15 bases between. CDR1 SNHLY and CDR2 FYNNEI come from the germline V gene. CDR3 sequence: CASSARGHSTYEQYF. For the CDR3, the DNA is TGTGCCAGCAGTGCGAGGGGACATAGCACCTACGAGCAGTACTTC.